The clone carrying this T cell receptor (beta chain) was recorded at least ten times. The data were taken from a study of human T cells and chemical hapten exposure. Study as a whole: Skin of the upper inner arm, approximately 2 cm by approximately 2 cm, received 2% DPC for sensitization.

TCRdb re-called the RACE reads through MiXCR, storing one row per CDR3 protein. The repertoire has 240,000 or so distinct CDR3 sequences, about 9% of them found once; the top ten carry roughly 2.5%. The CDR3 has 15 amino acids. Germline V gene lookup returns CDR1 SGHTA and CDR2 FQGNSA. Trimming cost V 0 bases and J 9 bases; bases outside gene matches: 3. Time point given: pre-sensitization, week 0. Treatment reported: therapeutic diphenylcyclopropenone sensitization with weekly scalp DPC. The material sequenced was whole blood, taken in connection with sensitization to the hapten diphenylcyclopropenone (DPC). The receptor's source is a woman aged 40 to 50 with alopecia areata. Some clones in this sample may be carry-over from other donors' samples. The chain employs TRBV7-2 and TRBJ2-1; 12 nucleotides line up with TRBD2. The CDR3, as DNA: TGTGCCAGCAGCTTAGCGGCTAGCGGGAGGGCTGAGCAGTTCTTC. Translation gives CASSLAASGRAEQFF.